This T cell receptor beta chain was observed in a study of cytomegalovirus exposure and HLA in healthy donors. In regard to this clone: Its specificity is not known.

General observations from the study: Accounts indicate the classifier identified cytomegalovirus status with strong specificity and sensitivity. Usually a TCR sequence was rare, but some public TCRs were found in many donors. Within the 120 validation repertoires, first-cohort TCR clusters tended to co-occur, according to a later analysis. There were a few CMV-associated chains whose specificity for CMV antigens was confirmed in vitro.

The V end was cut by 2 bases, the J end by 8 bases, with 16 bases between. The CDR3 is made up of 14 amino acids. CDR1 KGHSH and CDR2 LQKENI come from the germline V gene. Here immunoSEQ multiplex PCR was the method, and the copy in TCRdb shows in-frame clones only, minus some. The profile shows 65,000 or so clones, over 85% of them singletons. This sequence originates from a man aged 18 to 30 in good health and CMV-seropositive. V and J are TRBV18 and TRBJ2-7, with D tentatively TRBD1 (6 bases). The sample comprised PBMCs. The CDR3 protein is CASSPNREPEQQYF. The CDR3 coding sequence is TGTGCCAGCTCACCAAACAGGGAACCCGAGCAGCAGTACTTC.